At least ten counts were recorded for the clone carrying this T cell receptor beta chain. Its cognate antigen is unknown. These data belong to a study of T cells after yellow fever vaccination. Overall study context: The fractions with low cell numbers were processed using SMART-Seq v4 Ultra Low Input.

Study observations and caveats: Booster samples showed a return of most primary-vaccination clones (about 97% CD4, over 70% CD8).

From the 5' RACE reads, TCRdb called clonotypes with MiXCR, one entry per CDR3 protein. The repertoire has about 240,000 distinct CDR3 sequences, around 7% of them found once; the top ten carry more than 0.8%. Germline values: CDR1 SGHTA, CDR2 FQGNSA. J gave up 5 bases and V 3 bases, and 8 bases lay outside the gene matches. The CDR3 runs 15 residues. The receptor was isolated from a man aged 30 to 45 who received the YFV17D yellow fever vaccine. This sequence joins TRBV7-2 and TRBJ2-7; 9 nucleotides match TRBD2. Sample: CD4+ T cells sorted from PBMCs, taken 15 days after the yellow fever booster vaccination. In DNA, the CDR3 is TGTGCCAGCAGCTTGAGGCTAGCGGGAACGAACGAGCAGTACTTC. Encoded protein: CASSLRLAGTNEQYF. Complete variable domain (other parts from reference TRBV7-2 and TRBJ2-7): GAGVSQSPSNKVTEKGKDVELRCDPISGHTALYWYRQSLGQGLEFLIYFQGNSAPDKSGLPSDRFSAERTGGSVSTLTIQRTQQEDSAVYLCASSLRLAGTNEQYFGPGTRLTVT.